This T cell receptor (beta chain) was obtained from a study of shared clonotypes between healthy human individuals (TCRdb year 2020). At the level of the whole study: Two women and a few men aged 18 to 49 years were included in the cohort. For each donor, CD4 naive and CD4 memory were each given three plates, CD8 naive was given two plates, and CD8 memory was given one plate. Per donor, leukapheresis produced somewhere between about 0.94 and 9 billion PBMCs. To increase sequencing depth and limit assay-specific biases, different laboratories used diverse techniques to prepare libraries and sequence TCR repertoires. The study deeply sequenced blood TCR repertoires of about 5 healthy adults to estimate repertoire size and the extent of clonotype sharing between individuals.

The donors were healthy, HIV-negative adults with no recently reported acute infections or vaccinations. Only Caucasian adults living in Nashville, Tennessee, USA were represented among the donors. Magnetic negative selection was used to enrich CD4+ T cells, after which naive cells were positively selected on CD45RA and the negative fraction became the memory subset. Blood was obtained by leukapheresis, after which PBMCs were separated by Ficoll-Histopaque density gradient centrifugation and cryopreserved in liquid nitrogen vapor phase. Analytical flow cytometry was used to check the purity and quantity of each magnetically sorted T cell population. Genomic DNA was isolated from every sorted fraction and measured by UV absorbance on a Nanodrop 2000c. Results the study describes overall, beyond this receptor: Because the study included only a small number of donors, the genetic and exposure-history diversity represented was limited. Sampling was restricted to blood, and TCR repertoires in tissues likely differ from the TCR repertoires found in blood. Compared with non-shared clonotypes, clonotypes shared by all four sorted-subset donors had higher generation probabilities. About 5% of naive CD4, 3% to 3.5% of naive CD8, approximately 2.2% of memory CD4, and about 0.4% of memory CD8 clonotypes were shared across several donors. Pairwise subsampling indicated that sequencing depth was expected to affect the degree of clonotype sharing among donors. Rarefaction of sorted-subset datasets indicated incomplete sequencing despite the large sequencing depth. Naive subsets generally had larger estimated clonotype richness than memory subsets.

For this clone: Its antigen is currently not known. No quality values exist for individual bases; no much larger clone is one base distant.

The CDR3 goes from the cysteine to the phenylalanine over 15 residues. Only CDR3 DNA is held: 45 bases, read in frame from base 1. CDR1 and CDR2, looked up from the germline V gene, are MDHEN and SYDVKM. The trim is 7 bases for V and 0 bases for J, with a gap of 12 bases between the germline ends. TCR CDR3 regions were amplified from genomic DNA by multiplex PCR using the deep immunoSEQ assay. Extracted genomic DNA from each cell subset was distributed evenly across all wells of several immunoSEQ 96-well plates, and each plate was treated as a replicate. Each replicate PCR for sorted subsets received approximately 220 ng genomic DNA, equal to roughly 33,000 T cell genomes. Purified libraries were quantified with a Qubit 3.0 fluorometer, sized on a Bioanalyzer 2100, and re-quantified with the KAPA Library Quantification kit. Each immunoSEQ 96-well plate was sequenced on its own single-read 150-cycle Illumina NextSeq 550 flow cell. The study's processing was this. Because the immunoSEQ output included only junctional sequences and no quality scores, the filtering could not be the same as the filtering used for full-length reads. Sequences were annotated with PyIR, a Python wrapper for IgBLAST v1.9, and V/J genes and CDR3 were assigned using IMGT germline references. Reads were filtered out if the reads had weak V/J assignments (E-value above 1e-6), no CDR3, stop codons, out-of-frame junctions, or ambiguous translated residues. A V3J clonotype was defined by an identical inferred V gene, J gene, and CDR3 amino acid sequence. Percentage overlap between repertoires was computed as shared unique clonotypes divided by the size of the smaller repertoire. RTK rarefaction, the Chao1 estimator, and Recon v2.1 estimates of unobserved clonotypes were used to assess repertoire richness. For all TCRbeta clonotypes obtained by the gDNA method from several donors, generation probabilities were computed with OLGA. This is the immuneACCESS table as TCRdb keeps it, with only in-frame sequences that have V and J called. A part of the clones is gone; compared with another copy, unresolved V genes explain less than half, and the rest is unexplained. V, J and clone size derive from that table, while D and trimming were established from the DNA sequence. The sample table lists around 1,100,000 clones, roughly 77% of them with a count of one. The biggest ten clones account for roughly 0.83% of the sample.

This sequence uses TRBV28 and TRBJ1-4, with the D gene uncertain. Source material: memory CD4+ T cells from PBMCs. What this sample's cell subset or site label stands for: CD45RA-negative fraction. This receptor was identified in a man between 18 and 29 years old in good health. Some clones in this sample may be carry-over from other donors' samples. The bases read TGTGCCAGCAAAGGCCTGAGTGCAACTAATGAAAAACTGTTTTTT. Its protein is CASKGLSATNEKLFF.